These T cell receptor beta chains were read from a single sample in a study of identical twins. TCRdb recomputed calls from the 5' RACE reads with MiXCR, one row per CDR3 protein. The table includes approximately 680,000 distinct CDR3 sequences, 7.1% detected once. These same records also appear under a second study, on yellow fever vaccine responses in identical twins.

The specimen sequenced was PBMCs. These receptors were taken from a woman aged 18-29 years in good health. The CDR3 runs from the conserved cysteine through the conserved F or W. The D gene is left open where the match is weak. Size values are once, few and many counts, or a class for expanded clones, and some rows have none.

V: TRBV11-2; J: TRBJ2-1; D: .; size: .; DNA: TGTGCCAGCAGCTTAGATAACCTGGATGAGCAGTTCTTC; CDR3: CASSLDNLDEQFF
V: TRBV20-1; J: TRBJ2-3; D: TRBD2; size: few; DNA: TGCAGTGTAGCGGGAGGGAGAGTGGGGCACACAGATACGCAGTATTTT; CDR3: CSVAGGRVGHTDTQYF
V: TRBV15; J: TRBJ2-3; D: .; size: many; DNA: TGTGCCACCAGCAGAGATAGCGGACTCACAGATACGCAGTATTTT; CDR3: CATSRDSGLTDTQYF
V: TRBV10-3; J: TRBJ2-1; D: TRBD2; size: many; DNA: TGTGCCATCAGGACTAGCGGGAGTGATGAGCAGTTCTTC; CDR3: CAIRTSGSDEQFF
V: TRBV9; J: TRBJ2-3; D: .; size: many; DNA: TGTGCCAGCAGCGTTAGACTAACCCAAGGAGATACGCAGTATTTT; CDR3: CASSVRLTQGDTQYF
V: TRBV12-3/TRBV12-4; J: TRBJ2-5; D: .; size: .; DNA: TGTGCCAGCAGTTCGGGGGCATCGAAGACCCAGTACTTC; CDR3: CASSSGASKTQYF
V: TRBV20-1; J: TRBJ2-3; D: .; size: .; DNA: TGCAGTGCAAAAGTGTGGGGGAGCACAGATACGCAGTATTTT; CDR3: CSAKVWGSTDTQYF
V: TRBV29-1; J: TRBJ2-5; D: .; size: many; DNA: TGCAGCGTTGTGTCCCCGGCGGGGGAGACCCAGTACTTC; CDR3: CSVVSPAGETQYF
V: TRBV20-1; J: TRBJ2-5; D: TRBD2; size: .; DNA: TGCAGTGCTAGTCCGCCTAGCGGACAAGAGACCCAGTACTTC; CDR3: CSASPPSGQETQYF
V: TRBV5-1; J: TRBJ1-4; D: .; size: .; DNA: TGCGCCAGCAGCCCAAGGAGCTCGGACCCGTACTCTAATGAAAAACTGTTTTTT; CDR3: CASSPRSSDPYSNEKLFF
V: TRBV28; J: TRBJ2-2; D: TRBD1; size: few; DNA: TGTGCCAGCACTCAAACAGGGACAGGGGCCGGGGAGCTGTTTTTT; CDR3: CASTQTGTGAGELFF
V: TRBV27; J: TRBJ1-6; D: .; size: .; DNA: TGTGCCAGCAGACTCCCCCACTATAATTCACCCCTCCACTTT; CDR3: CASRLPHYNSPLHF
V: TRBV2; J: TRBJ2-1; D: .; size: .; DNA: TGTGCCAGCAGCCGGCAGGCACCTAATGAGCAGTTCTTC; CDR3: CASSRQAPNEQFF
V: TRBV12-3/TRBV12-4; J: TRBJ2-7; D: TRBD2; size: .; DNA: TGTGCCAGCAGTTTGGGACTATCAACCTACGAGCAGTACTTC; CDR3: CASSLGLSTYEQYF
V: TRBV4-1; J: TRBJ2-3; D: .; size: few; DNA: TGCGCCAGCAGCCATCCCAGCACCGTGAGACTCGGGACAGATACGCAGTATTTT; CDR3: CASSHPSTVRLGTDTQYF
V: TRBV9; J: TRBJ1-4; D: .; size: .; DNA: TGTGCCAGCAGCGGGACGGCTCCTAATGAAAAACTGTTTTTT; CDR3: CASSGTAPNEKLFF
V: TRBV4-1; J: TRBJ1-6; D: .; size: .; DNA: TGCGCCAGCAGCCCCCCAGGAGGGTTCGGATCACCCCTCCACTTT; CDR3: CASSPPGGFGSPLHF
V: TRBV12-3/TRBV12-4; J: TRBJ2-4; D: .; size: many; DNA: TGTGCCAGCAGTAGAGACCGGACAGAAAACATTCAGTACTTC; CDR3: CASSRDRTENIQYF
V: TRBV6-1; J: TRBJ1-1; D: .; size: many; DNA: TGTGCCAGCAGCCAAGGTCCGGGAACATGGGGAGCTTTCTTT; CDR3: CASSQGPGTWGAFF
V: TRBV6-5; J: TRBJ2-7; D: TRBD2; size: many; DNA: TGTGCCAGCAGTTACTCGGTAGGCGGGAGTAGTTCCTACGAGCAGTACTTC; CDR3: CASSYSVGGSSSYEQYF
V: TRBV10-3; J: TRBJ2-3; D: TRBD1; size: few; DNA: TGTGCCATCAGTGCTACAGGGGACGGCACAGATACGCAGTATTTT; CDR3: CAISATGDGTDTQYF
V: TRBV20-1; J: TRBJ2-4; D: .; size: few; DNA: TGCAGTGCCCCATCGCGGGAAGCCAAAAACATTCAGTACTTC; CDR3: CSAPSREAKNIQYF